The present T cell receptor beta chain was sequenced within a study of T-cell memory formation after mild COVID-19 (dated by TCRdb to about 2021). About the study as a whole: Most TCR sequence clusters were specific to one of the two donors. T-cell clones expanding and contracting after mild COVID-19 in a couple of donors were tracked by longitudinal TCRalpha and TCRbeta repertoire sequencing. Two young, previously healthy adult volunteers made up the cohort, one male and one female.

Sequenced using an Illumina NovaSeq 6000. TCRalpha and TCRbeta cDNA libraries were built by 5'RACE with constant-segment primers, adding sample barcodes and unique molecular identifiers. RNA was extracted from every sample with Trizol reagent. Library amplification was performed in two PCR steps, and a second sample barcode and Illumina TruSeq adapters were introduced in the second step. Libraries were sequenced on an Illumina NovaSeq with 2 x 150 bp paired-end reads. The authors processed their data as follows. With migec v1.2.7, reads were demultiplexed and then collapsed into UMI-guided consensus sequences. Using mixcr v2.1.11, the UMI consensuses were aligned to TRA and TRB V and J templates and assembled into clonotypes. Expanded or contracted clonotypes were those called significant by both edgeR and NoisET, with noise models trained on biological replicates. For edgeR calls, the thresholds were a false discovery rate-adjusted p below 0.01 and a log2 fold-change of 1. As an exploratory analysis of dynamics, max-normalized trajectories of the 1000 most abundant clonotypes were examined by PCA with hierarchical clustering. Each responding clone was given a CD4 or CD8 phenotype based on the CD4+ and CD8+ repertoires, which had been sequenced separately. Clones were called with MiXCR by TCRdb after fastp trimmed the public reads at Q25, and only in-frame beta chains were retained. Rows are combined by CDR3 protein, so each entry shows the most common genes and DNA. The V and J calls reflect TCRdb's pipeline rather than the authors' work. The sample has approximately 490,000 distinct CDR3 sequences on record, over 20% of them singletons. The leading ten clones occupy 12% of the sample.

Ficoll-Paque density gradient centrifugation was the method used to isolate PBMCs. The study at large found these results: From day 15 to 85, contracting clones showed balanced CD4/CD8 phenotypes, whereas a second wave of clones that expanded from day 15 to 37 leaned towards CD4+. The second-wave clones that peaked on day 37 were not confirmed to be SARS-CoV-2 specific. Contracting CD4+ clones were found mainly in CM and EM memory subsets, while CD8+ clones were enriched in EMRA. Some responding clones were found in pre-infection memory, which suggests that pre-existing cross-reactive memory T cells took part in the SARS-CoV-2 response. Only a couple of mild cases were covered in the study, and larger cohorts including severe cases with pre-infection samples were considered necessary.

For this clonotype: Its antigen specificity is not known. Nothing much larger sits one base from this clone, and base qualities are not available.

The sequenced material came from PBMCs or a T cell subset sorted from them (not recorded which). The source of this sequence is an adult woman who had mild COVID-19 (a few samples of this study predate the infection). The sample titles of this study are shuffled in the database, so cell type and time point are left out; the donor was told from shared clones.

Here the CDR3 is given as CASSLFAWDNEQFF. The DNA is TGTGCCAGCAGCCTGTTCGCGTGGGACAATGAGCAGTTCTTC. The chain is assembled from TRBV4-2 and TRBJ2-1; the D gene is unclear. CDR1 and CDR2, per the germline V gene, are LGHNA and YNFKEQ. Inclusive of the bounding cysteine and phenylalanine, the CDR3 is 14 residues long. Just CDR3 DNA is preserved here, 42 bases in frame from base 1. V and J lose 4 bases and 5 bases, and a span of 12 bases separates them.